This T cell receptor (beta chain) was obtained from a study of vaccination and CD4 T cells after COVID-19. Study overall: All convalescent patients were nasal swab PCR positive for SARS-CoV-2; several had mild and one severe disease. Sampling that followed vaccination took place a median about 75 days after dose two, within a range of 14 to 241.

On this clonotype: Its antigen is currently unknown.

Study conclusions and caveats: Sampling was limited to relatively few convalescent patients, with no early post-infection timepoints studied. Among reactive clones from convalescent patients, a median around 84% appeared only post-vaccination.

TCRdb processed the PCR reads anew with MiXCR; each CDR3 protein has one entry. The sample has 25,000 or so distinct CDR3 sequences, 45% to 60% seen once. The source material was CD4+ T cells from blood, sampled before SARS-CoV-2 vaccination. The clonotype originates from a human donor who had recovered from COVID-19.

CDR3 region: CSASPDSYEQYF. In nucleotides, the CDR3 is TGCAGTGCTAGCCCGGATTCCTACGAGCAGTACTTC. This chain links TRBV20-1 with TRBJ2-7, with unresolved D. V was pared by 3 bases and J by 1 base, with 7 bases between. The CDR3 runs to 12 residues. Germline-derived CDR1 and CDR2 are DFQATT and SNEGSKA (reference sequence).